This T cell receptor beta chain was sequenced in a study of T-cell reconstitution after alpha-beta-depleted transplantation in children. Regarding the study as a whole: Fresh T-cell production supplied most of the T-cell counts and diversity seen one year after transplant. There were reportedly several hundred expanded graft clones from which alpha-beta T cells came about two months after transplant. The origin of high day-60 TCRbeta diversity in some patients lay in surviving recipient T cells and thymic progenitors.

It was with unique molecular identifiers that the TCRbeta library was prepared. One entry per CDR3 protein, called by TCRdb with MiXCR from the PCR reads. The sample consists of a few hundred thousand distinct CDR3 sequences, more than 20% of them appearing once. This CDR3 has 14 residues. The germline V and J ends were trimmed by 4 bases and 3 bases, with 10 bases remaining between them. Germline CDR1 reads SEHNR; CDR2 reads FQNEAQ (reference sequence). This clonotype appeared a few times. No antigen is known for it. Specimen: PBMCs, collected before TCRalphabeta/CD19-depleted stem cell transplant. The chain combines TRBV7-9 with TRBJ2-1; D is uncertain. The clonotype was recovered from a boy in the first two years of life with Wiskott-Aldrich syndrome, due to receive a stem cell transplant. CDR3 protein: CASSSLISYNEQFF. In DNA, the CDR3 is TGTGCCAGCAGCTCGTTGATCAGCTACAATGAGCAGTTCTTC.